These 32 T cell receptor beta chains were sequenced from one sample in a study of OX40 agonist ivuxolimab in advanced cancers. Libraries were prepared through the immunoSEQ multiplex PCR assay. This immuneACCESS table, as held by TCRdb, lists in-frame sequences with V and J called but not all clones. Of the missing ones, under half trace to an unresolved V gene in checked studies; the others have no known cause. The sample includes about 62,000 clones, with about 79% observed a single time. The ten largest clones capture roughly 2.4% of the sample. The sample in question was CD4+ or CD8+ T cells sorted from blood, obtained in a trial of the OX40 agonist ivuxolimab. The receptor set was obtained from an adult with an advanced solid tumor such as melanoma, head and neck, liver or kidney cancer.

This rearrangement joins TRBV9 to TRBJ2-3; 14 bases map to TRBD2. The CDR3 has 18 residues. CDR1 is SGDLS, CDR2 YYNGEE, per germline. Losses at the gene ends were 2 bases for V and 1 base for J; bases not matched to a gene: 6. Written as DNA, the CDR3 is TGTGCCAGCAGCGTGTTGCCGGGACTAGCGGGGGGCACAGATACGCAGTATTTT. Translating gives CASSVLPGLAGGTDTQYF.

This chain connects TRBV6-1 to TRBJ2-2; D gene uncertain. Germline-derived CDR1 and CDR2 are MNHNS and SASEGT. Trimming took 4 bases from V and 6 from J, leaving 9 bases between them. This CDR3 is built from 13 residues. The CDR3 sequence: CASSAVSAGELFF. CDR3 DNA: TGTGCCAGCAGTGCTGTGAGCGCCGGGGAGCTGTTTTTT.

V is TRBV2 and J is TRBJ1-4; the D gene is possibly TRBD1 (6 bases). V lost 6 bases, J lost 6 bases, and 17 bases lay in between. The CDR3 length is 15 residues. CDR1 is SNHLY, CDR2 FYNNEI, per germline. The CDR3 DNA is TGTGCCAGCAGATTAAACAGGGTGGGGGATGAAAAACTGTTTTTT. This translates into CASRLNRVGDEKLFF. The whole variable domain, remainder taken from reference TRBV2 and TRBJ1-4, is EPEVTQTPSHQVTQMGQEVILRCVPISNHLYFYWYRQILGQKVEFLVSFYNNEISEKSEIFDDQFSVERPDGSNFTLKIRSTKLEDSAMYFCASRLNRVGDEKLFFGSGTQLSVL.

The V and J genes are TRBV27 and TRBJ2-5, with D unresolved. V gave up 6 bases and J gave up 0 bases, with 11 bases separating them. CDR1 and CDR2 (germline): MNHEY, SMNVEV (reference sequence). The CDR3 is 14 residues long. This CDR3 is CASSTSSYQETQYF. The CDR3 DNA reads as TGTGCCAGCAGCACTTCCTCGTACCAAGAGACCCAGTACTTC.

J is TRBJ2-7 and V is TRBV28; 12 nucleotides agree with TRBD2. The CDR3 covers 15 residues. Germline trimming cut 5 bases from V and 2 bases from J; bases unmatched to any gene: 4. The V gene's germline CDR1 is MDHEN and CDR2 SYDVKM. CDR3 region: CASSTSGGKTYEQYF. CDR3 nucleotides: TGTGCCAGCAGTACTAGCGGGGGGAAAACCTACGAGCAGTACTTC.

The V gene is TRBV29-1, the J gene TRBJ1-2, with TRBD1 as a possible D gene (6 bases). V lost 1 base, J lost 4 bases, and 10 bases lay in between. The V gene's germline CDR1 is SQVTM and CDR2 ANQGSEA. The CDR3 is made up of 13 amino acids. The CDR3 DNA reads TGCAGCGTTGAAGTTGGGGGCGGCTATGGCTACACCTTC. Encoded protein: CSVEVGGGYGYTF.

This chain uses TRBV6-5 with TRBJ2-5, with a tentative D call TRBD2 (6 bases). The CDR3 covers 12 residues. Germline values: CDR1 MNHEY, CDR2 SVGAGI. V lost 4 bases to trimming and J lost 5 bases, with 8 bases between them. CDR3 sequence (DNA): TGTGCCAGCAGTTTCCGGGGGGAGACCCAGTACTTC. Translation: CASSFRGETQYF.

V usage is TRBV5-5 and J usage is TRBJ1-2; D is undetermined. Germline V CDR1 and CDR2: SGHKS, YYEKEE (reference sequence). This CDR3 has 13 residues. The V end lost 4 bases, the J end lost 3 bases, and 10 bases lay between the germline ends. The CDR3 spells CASSQDADYGYTF. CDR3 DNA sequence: TGTGCCAGCAGCCAAGACGCGGACTATGGCTACACCTTC.

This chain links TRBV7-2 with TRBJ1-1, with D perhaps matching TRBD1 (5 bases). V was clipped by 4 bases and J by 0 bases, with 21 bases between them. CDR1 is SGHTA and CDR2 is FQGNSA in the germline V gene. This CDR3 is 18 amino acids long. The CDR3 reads CASSSSLRASMMNTEAFF. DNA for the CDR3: TGTGCCAGCAGCTCGAGTCTCAGGGCTTCGATGATGAACACTGAAGCTTTCTTT.

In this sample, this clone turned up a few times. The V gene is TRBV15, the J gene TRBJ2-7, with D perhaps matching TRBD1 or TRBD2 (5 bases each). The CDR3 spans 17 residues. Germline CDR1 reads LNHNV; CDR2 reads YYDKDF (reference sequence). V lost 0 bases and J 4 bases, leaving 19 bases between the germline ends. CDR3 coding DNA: TGTGCCACCAGCAGAGACCCCCCCCGGGGACCCTATTACGAGCAGTACTTC. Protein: CATSRDPPRGPYYEQYF.

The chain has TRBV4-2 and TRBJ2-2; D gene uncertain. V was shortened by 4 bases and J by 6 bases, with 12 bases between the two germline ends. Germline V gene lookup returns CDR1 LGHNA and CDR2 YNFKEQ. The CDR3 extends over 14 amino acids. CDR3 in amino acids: CASSPEELSGELFF. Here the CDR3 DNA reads TGTGCCAGCAGCCCGGAAGAACTGTCCGGGGAGCTGTTTTTT.

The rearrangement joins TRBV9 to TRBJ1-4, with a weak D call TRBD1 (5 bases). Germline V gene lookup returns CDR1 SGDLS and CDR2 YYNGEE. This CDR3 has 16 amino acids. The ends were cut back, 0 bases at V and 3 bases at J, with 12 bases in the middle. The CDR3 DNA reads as TGTGCCAGCAGCGTAGGAGGGGTTGGGGCTAATGAAAAACTGTTTTTT. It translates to CASSVGGVGANEKLFF.

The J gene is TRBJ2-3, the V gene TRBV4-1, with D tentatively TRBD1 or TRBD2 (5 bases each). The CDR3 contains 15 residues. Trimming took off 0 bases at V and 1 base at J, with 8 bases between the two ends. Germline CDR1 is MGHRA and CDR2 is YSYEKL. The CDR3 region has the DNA TGCGCCAGCAGCCAAGAAGGGACGGGCACAGATACGCAGTATTTT. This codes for CASSQEGTGTDTQYF.

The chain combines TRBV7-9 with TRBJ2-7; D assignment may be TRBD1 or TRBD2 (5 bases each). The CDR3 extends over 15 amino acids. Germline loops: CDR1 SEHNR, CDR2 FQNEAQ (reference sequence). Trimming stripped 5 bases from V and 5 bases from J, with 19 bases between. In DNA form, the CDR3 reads TGTGCCAGCAGCCCGCCGACTAACCAGGGCCACGAGCAGTACTTC. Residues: CASSPPTNQGHEQYF.

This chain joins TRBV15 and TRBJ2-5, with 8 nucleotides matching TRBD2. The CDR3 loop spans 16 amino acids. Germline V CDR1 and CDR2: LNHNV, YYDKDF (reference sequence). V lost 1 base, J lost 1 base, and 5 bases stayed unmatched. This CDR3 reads CATSRGAGASQETQYF. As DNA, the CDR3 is TGTGCCACCAGCAGAGGAGCGGGGGCGTCCCAAGAGACCCAGTACTTC. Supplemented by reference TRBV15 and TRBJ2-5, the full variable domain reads DAMVIQNPRYQVTQFGKPVTLSCSQTLNHNVMYWYQQKSSQAPKLLFHYYDKDFNNEADTPDNFQSRRPNTSFCFLDIRSPGLGDTAMYLCATSRGAGASQETQYFGPGTRLLVL.

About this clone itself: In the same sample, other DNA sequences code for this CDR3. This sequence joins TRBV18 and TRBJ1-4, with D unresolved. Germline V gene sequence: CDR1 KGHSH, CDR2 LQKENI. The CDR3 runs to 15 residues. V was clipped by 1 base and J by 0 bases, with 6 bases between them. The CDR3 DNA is TGTGCCAGCTCACCACGGCTTGCAACTAATGAAAAACTGTTTTTT. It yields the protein CASSPRLATNEKLFF.

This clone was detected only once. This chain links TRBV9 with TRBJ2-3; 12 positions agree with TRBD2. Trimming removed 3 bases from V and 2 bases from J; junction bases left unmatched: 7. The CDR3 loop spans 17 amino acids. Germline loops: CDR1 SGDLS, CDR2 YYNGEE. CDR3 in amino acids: CASSEASGGGYTDTQYF. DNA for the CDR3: TGTGCCAGCAGCGAAGCTAGCGGGGGGGGCTACACAGATACGCAGTATTTT.

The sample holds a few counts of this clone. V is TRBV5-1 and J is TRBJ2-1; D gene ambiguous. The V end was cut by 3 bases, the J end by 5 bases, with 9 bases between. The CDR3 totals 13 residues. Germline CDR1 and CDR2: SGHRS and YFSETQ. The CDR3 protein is CASSSPLNNEQFF. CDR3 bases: TGCGCCAGCAGCTCCCCCTTGAACAATGAGCAGTTCTTC.

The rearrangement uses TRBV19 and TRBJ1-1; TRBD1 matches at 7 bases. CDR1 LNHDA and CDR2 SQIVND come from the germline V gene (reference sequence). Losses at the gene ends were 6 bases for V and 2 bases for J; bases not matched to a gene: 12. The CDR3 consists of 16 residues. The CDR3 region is CASRNAKGQLNTEAFF. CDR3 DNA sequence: TGTGCCAGTAGGAACGCGAAGGGACAGCTCAACACTGAAGCTTTCTTT.

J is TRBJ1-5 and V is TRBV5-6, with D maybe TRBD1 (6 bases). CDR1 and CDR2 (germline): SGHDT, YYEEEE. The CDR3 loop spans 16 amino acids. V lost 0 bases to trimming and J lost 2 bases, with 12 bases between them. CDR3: CASSLGAGAGNQPQHF. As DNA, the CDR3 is TGTGCCAGCAGCTTGGGCGCGGGGGCAGGCAATCAGCCCCAGCATTTT.

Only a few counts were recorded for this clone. CDR3 nucleotide sequence: TGCGCCAGCAGCATTATACAGGGGAACACTGAAGCTTTCTTT. Residues: CASSIIQGNTEAFF. The V call is TRBV5-1, the J call TRBJ1-1, with a possible D match to TRBD1 (6 bases). CDR3 length: 14 residues. V dropped 4 bases and J dropped 1 base, with 11 bases sitting between them. Germline loops: CDR1 SGHRS, CDR2 YFSETQ.

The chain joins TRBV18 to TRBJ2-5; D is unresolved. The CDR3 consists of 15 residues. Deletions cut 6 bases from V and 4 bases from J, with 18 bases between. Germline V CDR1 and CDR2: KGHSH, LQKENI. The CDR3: CASSQTFDGSETQYF. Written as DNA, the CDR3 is TGTGCCAGCTCCCAGACTTTTGACGGGTCAGAGACCCAGTACTTC.

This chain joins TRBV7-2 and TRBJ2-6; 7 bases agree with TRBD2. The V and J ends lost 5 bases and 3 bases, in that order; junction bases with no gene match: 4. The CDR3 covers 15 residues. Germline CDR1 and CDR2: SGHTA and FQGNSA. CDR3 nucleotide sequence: TGTGCCAGCAGCCCCTGGGGGGGTGGGGCCAACGTCCTGACTTTC. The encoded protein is CASSPWGGGANVLTF.

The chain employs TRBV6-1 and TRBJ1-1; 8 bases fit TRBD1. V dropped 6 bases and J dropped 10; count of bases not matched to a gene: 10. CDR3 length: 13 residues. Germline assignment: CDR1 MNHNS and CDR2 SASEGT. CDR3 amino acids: CASRIGTGLLAFF. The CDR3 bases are TGTGCCAGCAGAATCGGGACAGGCCTTCTAGCTTTCTTT.

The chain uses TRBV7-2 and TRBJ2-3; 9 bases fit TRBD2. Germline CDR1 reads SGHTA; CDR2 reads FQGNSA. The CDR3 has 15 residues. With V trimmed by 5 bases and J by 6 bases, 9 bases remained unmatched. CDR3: CASSRFSGGPDTQYF. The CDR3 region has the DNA TGTGCCAGCAGCCGTTTCAGCGGGGGGCCCGATACGCAGTATTTT. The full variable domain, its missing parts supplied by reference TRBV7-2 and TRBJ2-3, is GAGVSQSPSNKVTEKGKDVELRCDPISGHTALYWYRQSLGQGLEFLIYFQGNSAPDKSGLPSDRFSAERTGGSVSTLTIQRTQQEDSAVYLCASSRFSGGPDTQYFGPGTRLTVL.

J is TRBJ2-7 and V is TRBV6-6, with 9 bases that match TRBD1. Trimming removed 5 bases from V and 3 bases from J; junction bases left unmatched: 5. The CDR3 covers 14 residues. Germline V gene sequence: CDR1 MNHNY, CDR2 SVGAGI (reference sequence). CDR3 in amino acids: CASSLQGAHYEQYF. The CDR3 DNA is TGTGCCAGCAGTCTACAGGGGGCGCACTACGAGCAGTACTTC.

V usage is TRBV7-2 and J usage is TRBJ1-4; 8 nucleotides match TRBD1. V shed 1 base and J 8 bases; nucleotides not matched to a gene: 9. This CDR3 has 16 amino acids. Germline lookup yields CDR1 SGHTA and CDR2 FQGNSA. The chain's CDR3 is CASSLEGQGAIEKLFF. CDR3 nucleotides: TGTGCCAGCAGCTTAGAGGGCCAGGGGGCAATCGAAAAACTGTTTTTT.

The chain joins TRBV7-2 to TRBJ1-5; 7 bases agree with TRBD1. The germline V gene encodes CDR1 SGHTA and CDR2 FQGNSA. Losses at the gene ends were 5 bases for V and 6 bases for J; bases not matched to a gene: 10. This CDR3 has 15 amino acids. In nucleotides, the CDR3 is TGTGCCAGCAGCCGGGCGGGGGACAGAGGTCAGCCCCAGCATTTT. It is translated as CASSRAGDRGQPQHF.

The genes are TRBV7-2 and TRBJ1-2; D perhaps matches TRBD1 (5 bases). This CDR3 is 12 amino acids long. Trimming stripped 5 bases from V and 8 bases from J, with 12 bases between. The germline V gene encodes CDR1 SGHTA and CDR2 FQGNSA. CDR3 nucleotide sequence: TGTGCCAGCAGCCAAACGGGGGGAGGCTACACCTTC. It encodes CASSQTGGGYTF.

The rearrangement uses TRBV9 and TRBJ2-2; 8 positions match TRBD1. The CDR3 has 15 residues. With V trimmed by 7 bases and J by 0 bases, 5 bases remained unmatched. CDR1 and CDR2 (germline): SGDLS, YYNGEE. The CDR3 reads CASGETGANTGELFF. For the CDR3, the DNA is TGTGCCAGCGGGGAGACAGGGGCGAACACCGGGGAGCTGTTTTTT.

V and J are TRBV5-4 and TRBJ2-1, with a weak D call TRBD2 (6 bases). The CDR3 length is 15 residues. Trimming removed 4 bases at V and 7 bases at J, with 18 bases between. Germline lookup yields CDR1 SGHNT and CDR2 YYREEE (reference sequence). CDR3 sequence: CASSLPGLGSNEQFF. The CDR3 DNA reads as TGTGCCAGCAGCCTGCCGGGACTGGGCTCGAATGAGCAGTTCTTC.

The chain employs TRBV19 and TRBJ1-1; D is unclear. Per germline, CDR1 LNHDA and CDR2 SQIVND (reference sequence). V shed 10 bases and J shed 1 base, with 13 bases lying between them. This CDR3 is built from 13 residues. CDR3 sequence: CATHPGKNTEAFF. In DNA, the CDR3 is TGTGCCACCCACCCCGGGAAGAACACTGAAGCTTTCTTT. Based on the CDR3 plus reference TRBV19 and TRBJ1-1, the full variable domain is DGGITQSPKYLFRKEGQNVTLSCEQNLNHDAMYWYRQDPGQGLRLIYYSQIVNDFQKGDIAEGYSVSREKKESFPLTVTSAQKNPTAFYLCATHPGKNTEAFFGQGTRLTVV.